A single sample is the source of the 23 T cell receptor beta chains below, sequenced in a study of OX40 agonist ivuxolimab in advanced cancers. TCRdb's table, derived via immunoSEQ multiplex PCR, lists solely in-frame clones and lacks some. Seen here are roughly 60,000 clones, more than 85% observed once, and the top ten hold roughly 0.45%. The material sequenced was CD4+ or CD8+ T cells sorted from blood, taken in a trial of the OX40 agonist ivuxolimab. The receptor set was obtained from an adult with an advanced solid tumor such as melanoma, head and neck, liver or kidney cancer.

J is TRBJ2-3 and V is TRBV19; TRBD2 might be the D (5 bases). Germline CDR1 is LNHDA and CDR2 is SQIVND (reference sequence). The CDR3 loop spans 14 amino acids. The V gene lost 3 bases and the J gene lost 7 bases, with 14 bases spanning the gap. The CDR3 region has the DNA TGTGCCAGTAGTATGTGGGCTAGCTTACATACGCAGTATTTT. Translated: CASSMWASLHTQYF.

The chain links TRBV6-5 to TRBJ2-1; 9 nucleotides match TRBD2. CDR1 and CDR2 (germline): MNHEY, SVGAGI. The CDR3 totals 15 residues. With V trimmed by 6 bases and J by 4 bases, 7 bases remained unmatched. In DNA form, the CDR3 reads TGTGCCAGCAGGGGAGCGGGAGGCATTTACAATGAGCAGTTCTTC. This translates into CASRGAGGIYNEQFF.

The rearrangement uses TRBV2 and TRBJ1-5; D call uncertain. Germline-derived CDR1 and CDR2 are SNHLY and FYNNEI. V gave up 8 bases and J gave up 7 bases, with 15 bases separating them. There are 13 residues in the CDR3. For the CDR3, the DNA is TGTGCCAGCCGTCCCACCGGAGAGCAGCCCCAGCATTTT. Its translation: CASRPTGEQPQHF. The full variable domain, with the rest looked up from reference TRBV2 and TRBJ1-5, is EPEVTQTPSHQVTQMGQEVILRCVPISNHLYFYWYRQILGQKVEFLVSFYNNEISEKSEIFDDQFSVERPDGSNFTLKIRSTKLEDSAMYFCASRPTGEQPQHFGDGTRLSIL.

The chain employs TRBV10-1 and TRBJ2-2; maybe TRBD2 (5 bases). This CDR3 has 11 residues. Between the trimmed V and J ends, which lost 5 bases and 7 bases, there was a span of 5 bases. Germline assignment: CDR1 WNHNN and CDR2 SYGVQD (reference sequence). As DNA, the CDR3 is TGCGCCAGCAGTCGGGGCGGGGAGCTGTTTTTT. Its translation is CASSRGGELFF.

This rearrangement joins TRBV19 to TRBJ2-3; TRBD1 aligns across 11 bases. Germline CDR1 LNHDA, CDR2 SQIVND (reference sequence). This CDR3 is 18 amino acids long. The trim removed 7 bases at V and 0 bases at J, leaving 12 bases unmatched. CDR3 amino acids: CASTPGTGGIGSTDTQYF. In nucleotides, the CDR3 is TGTGCCAGTACCCCCGGGACAGGGGGTATAGGTAGCACAGATACGCAGTATTTT.

The CDR3 protein is CASSPTGGTAKTQYF. The DNA of the CDR3 is TGCGCCAGCAGCCCGACGGGAGGGACGGCGAAAACCCAGTACTTC. V is TRBV5-1 and J is TRBJ2-5, with TRBD2 identical over 8 bases. J was trimmed by 8 bases and V by 4 bases; bases with no gene match: 13. This CDR3 has 15 amino acids. Germline CDR1 SGHRS, CDR2 YFSETQ.

This clone is a singleton in its sample. The chain couples TRBV6-6 to TRBJ1-2; 9 bases fit TRBD1. The CDR3 sequence is 14 residues long. The V gene end was trimmed by 6 bases and the J gene end by 1 base; junction bases not matched to a gene: 3. CDR1 and CDR2 from the germline V gene are MNHNY and SVGAGI (reference sequence). As DNA, the CDR3 is TGTGCCAGCAGGCCGGGACAGGGTAACTATGGCTACACCTTC. Its translation: CASRPGQGNYGYTF.

The V call is TRBV6-1, the J call TRBJ2-5; D not certain. The CDR3 is 13 residues long. The V end was cut by 7 bases, the J end by 1 base, with 10 bases between. The germline gives CDR1 MNHNS, CDR2 SASEGT. CDR3 sequence: CASTTPGQETQYF. The CDR3 region has the DNA TGTGCCAGCACCACTCCGGGCCAAGAGACCCAGTACTTC.

V gene TRBV19 combines with J gene TRBJ2-1, with 8 positions matching TRBD2. Germline lookup yields CDR1 LNHDA and CDR2 SQIVND (reference sequence). This CDR3 is 15 amino acids long. Trimming at V came to 1 base and at J to 7 bases, leaving 6 bases not matched to a gene. In DNA form, the CDR3 reads TGTGCCAGTAGTATAGTCAGCGGGAGTAGGAATGAGCAGTTCTTC. As protein: CASSIVSGSRNEQFF.

V gene TRBV6-5 combines with J gene TRBJ2-7; TRBD1 matches at 7 bases. Germline V gene sequence: CDR1 MNHEY, CDR2 SVGAGI. The CDR3 is made up of 15 amino acids. The V segment lost 6 bases and the J segment 0 bases; nucleotides outside the gene matches: 8. CDR3 DNA: TGTGCCAGCAGCCCGGACAGGATCAGCTCCTACGAGCAGTACTTC. It is translated as CASSPDRISSYEQYF.

Here the CDR3 reads CASSSTLGGDDTEAFF. Written as DNA, the CDR3 is TGTGCCAGCAGCTCCACGTTGGGGGGGGACGACACTGAAGCTTTCTTT. The rearrangement joins TRBV11-3 to TRBJ1-1; a possible D gene is TRBD1 (5 bases). CDR3 length: 16 amino acids. V was shortened by 4 bases and J by 3 bases, with 18 bases between the two germline ends. Per germline, CDR1 SGHNT and CDR2 YENEEA.

This chain links TRBV7-9 with TRBJ2-2, with 7 bases aligning to TRBD2. Per germline, CDR1 SEHNR and CDR2 FQNEAQ (reference sequence). V lost 5 bases to trimming and J lost 0 bases; unmatched junction nucleotides: 9. There are 17 residues in the CDR3. The CDR3 nucleotides are TGTGCCAGCAGCCCGGGGGGTGCAGGATCGAACACCGGGGAGCTGTTTTTT. Residues: CASSPGGAGSNTGELFF.

This chain links TRBV11-3 with TRBJ2-1, with 11 bases aligning to TRBD2. The CDR3 has 16 amino acids. The junction had 8 bases not matched to a gene; V was cut back by 1 base and J by 9 bases. Germline V gene sequence: CDR1 SGHNT, CDR2 YENEEA. CDR3 sequence (DNA): TGTGCCAGCAGCTTAGCCGGACTAGCGGGCAAGGGTGAGCAGTTCTTC. It translates to CASSLAGLAGKGEQFF.

The chain employs TRBV4-3 and TRBJ1-3; D not certain. Germline assignment: CDR1 LGHNA and CDR2 YSLEER. Deletions cut 0 bases from V and 0 bases from J, with 9 bases between. CDR3 size: 16 residues. The CDR3 DNA is TGCGCCAGCAGCCAAGAACTTTTCGGCTCTGGAAACACCATATATTTT. This translates into CASSQELFGSGNTIYF.

J is TRBJ2-1 and V is TRBV7-9; a possible D gene is TRBD2 (5 bases). The V gene lost 5 bases and the J gene lost 4 bases, with 12 bases spanning the gap. From germline, CDR1 is SEHNR and CDR2 FQNEAQ (reference sequence). The CDR3 has 14 amino acids. CDR3 amino acids: CASSDDYLYNEQFF. The CDR3 coding sequence is TGTGCCAGCAGCGACGACTATCTTTACAATGAGCAGTTCTTC.

The chain is built from TRBV27 and TRBJ2-2; no firm D call. The V and J ends lost 8 bases and 2 bases respectively, with 9 bases between them. This CDR3 has 13 amino acids. Germline V CDR1 and CDR2: MNHEY, SMNVEV (reference sequence). The CDR3 DNA sequence: TGTGCCAGCTCTACTCCCAACACCGGGGAGCTGTTTTTT. The encoded protein is CASSTPNTGELFF.

V is TRBV21-1 and J is TRBJ2-7. TRBV21-1 is a pseudogene segment. The CDR3 runs to 16 residues. DNA for the CDR3: TGTGCCAGCAGCAAAGGTGAGCGCAGAAAAGGGTACGAGCAGTACTTC. It yields the protein CASSKGERRKGYEQYF.

This chain uses TRBV2 with TRBJ2-2; the D gene is possibly TRBD1 (5 bases). The germline V and J ends were trimmed by 3 bases and 5 bases, with 10 bases remaining between them. The CDR3 is 14 amino acids. The germline CDR1 and CDR2 sequences are SNHLY and FYNNEI. The CDR3 region has the DNA TGTGCCAGCAGTGAGGGGCTAGGGACCGGGGAGCTGTTTTTT. Translated, it gives CASSEGLGTGELFF.

This chain links TRBV5-1 with TRBJ2-3; no definite D call. This CDR3 region has 12 residues. The V end lost 2 bases, the J end lost 3 bases, and 4 bases lay between the germline ends. Germline CDR1 and CDR2: SGHRS and YFSETQ. The CDR3 region is CASSFGTDTQYF. The DNA for the CDR3 is TGCGCCAGCAGCTTCGGGACAGATACGCAGTATTTT.

V is TRBV6-1 and J is TRBJ2-7; D gene uncertain. CDR3 size: 16 residues. V lost 1 base and J lost 1, with 14 bases in between. Germline CDR1 reads MNHNS; CDR2 reads SASEGT. The CDR3 reads CASSEDRTGYSYEQYF. The CDR3 DNA reads as TGTGCCAGCAGTGAAGATAGGACGGGTTATTCCTACGAGCAGTACTTC.

This rearrangement joins TRBV10-3 to TRBJ1-5; D is ambiguous. V was clipped by 7 bases and J by 5 bases, with 12 bases between them. Germline loops: CDR1 ENHRY, CDR2 SYGVKD. The CDR3 covers 13 residues. CDR3: CAINETPDQPQHF. CDR3 sequence (DNA): TGTGCCATCAACGAGACACCAGATCAGCCCCAGCATTTT.

The chain recombines TRBV18 with TRBJ2-7; D could derive from TRBD1 or TRBD2 (5 bases each). This CDR3 comprises 15 residues. The V gene lost 0 bases and the J gene lost 5 bases, with 14 bases spanning the gap. Germline lookup yields CDR1 KGHSH and CDR2 LQKENI. The CDR3 loop is CASSPPSRGYDEQYF. CDR3 sequence (DNA): TGTGCCAGCTCACCACCGAGCCGGGGCTACGACGAGCAGTACTTC.

The chain carries TRBV6-6 and TRBJ2-1, with D perhaps matching TRBD1 or TRBD2 (5 bases each). The CDR3 spans 15 residues. CDR1 MNHNY and CDR2 SVGAGI come from the germline V gene (reference sequence). V lost 4 bases to trimming and J lost 7 bases, with 17 bases between them. The CDR3 DNA sequence: TGTGCCAGCAGTTCCGCTGAGGCAGGGACGAATGAGCAGTTCTTC. It encodes CASSSAEAGTNEQFF.